This entry features one T cell receptor (beta chain) sequence. Its specificity is not known. The data are from a study of PD-1 blockade in classical Hodgkin lymphoma. Study-wide results and caveats: Healthy donors were reported to have higher baseline TCR diversity than newly diagnosed patients.

Time point: newly diagnosed, previously untreated cHL patient sample. Purification of CD4+ T cells from thawed PBMCs was achieved by magnetic negative selection. The method was immunoSEQ multiplex PCR; TCRdb's version includes in-frame clones alone and lacks a portion of them. The sample records nearly 35,000 clones, around 88% being singletons. The V gene's germline CDR1 is MNHNY and CDR2 SVGAGI (reference sequence). The CDR3 consists of 15 residues. V shed 5 bases and J 4 bases; nucleotides not matched to a gene: 5. Sample: CD4+ T cells from blood. The sequence was obtained from a human donor with classical Hodgkin lymphoma. V usage is TRBV6-6 and J usage is TRBJ1-4; TRBD1 agrees at 9 bases. The CDR3 coding sequence is TGTGCCAGCAGTAACAGACAGGGGGGTAATGAAAAACTGTTTTTT. Protein: CASSNRQGGNEKLFF.